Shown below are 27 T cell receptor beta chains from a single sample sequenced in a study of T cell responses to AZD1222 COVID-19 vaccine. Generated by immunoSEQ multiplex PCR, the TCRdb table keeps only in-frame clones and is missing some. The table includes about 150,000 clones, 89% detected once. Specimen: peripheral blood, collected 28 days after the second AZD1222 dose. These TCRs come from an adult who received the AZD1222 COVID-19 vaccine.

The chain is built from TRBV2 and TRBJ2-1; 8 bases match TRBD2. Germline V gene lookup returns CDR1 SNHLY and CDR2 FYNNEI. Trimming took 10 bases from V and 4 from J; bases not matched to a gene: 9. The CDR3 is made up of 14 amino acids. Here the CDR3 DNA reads TGTGCCACCGAGAGCGGGGGAACTTACAATGAGCAGTTCTTC. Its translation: CATESGGTYNEQFF.

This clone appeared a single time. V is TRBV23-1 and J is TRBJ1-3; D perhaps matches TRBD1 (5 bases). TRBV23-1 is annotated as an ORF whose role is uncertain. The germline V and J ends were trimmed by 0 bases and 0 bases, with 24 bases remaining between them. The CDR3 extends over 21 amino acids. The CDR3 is CASSQSDNFRGGYGSGNTIYF. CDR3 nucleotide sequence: TGCGCCAGCAGTCAATCGGATAATTTCCGCGGGGGATACGGCTCTGGAAACACCATATATTTT.

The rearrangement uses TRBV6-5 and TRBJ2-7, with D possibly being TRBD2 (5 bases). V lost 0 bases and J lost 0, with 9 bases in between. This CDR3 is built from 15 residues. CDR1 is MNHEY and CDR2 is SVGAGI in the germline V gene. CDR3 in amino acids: CASSYSSGFSYEQYF. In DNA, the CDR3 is TGTGCCAGCAGTTACTCCAGCGGATTCTCCTACGAGCAGTACTTC.

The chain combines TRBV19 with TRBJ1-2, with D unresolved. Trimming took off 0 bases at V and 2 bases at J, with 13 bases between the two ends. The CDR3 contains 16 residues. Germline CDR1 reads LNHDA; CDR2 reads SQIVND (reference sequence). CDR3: CASSIDRKALNYGYTF. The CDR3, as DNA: TGTGCCAGTAGTATAGATCGGAAAGCCCTGAACTATGGCTACACCTTC.

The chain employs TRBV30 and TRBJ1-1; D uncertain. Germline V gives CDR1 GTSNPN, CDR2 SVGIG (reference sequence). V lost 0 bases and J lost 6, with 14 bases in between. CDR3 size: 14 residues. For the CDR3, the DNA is TGTGCCTGGAGTGTGGTCAGCTCTTTTTCTGAAGCTTTCTTT. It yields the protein CAWSVVSSFSEAFF.

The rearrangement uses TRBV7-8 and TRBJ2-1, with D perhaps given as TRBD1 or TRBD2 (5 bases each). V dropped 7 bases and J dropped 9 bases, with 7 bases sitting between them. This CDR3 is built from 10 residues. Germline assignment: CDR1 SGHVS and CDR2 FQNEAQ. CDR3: CASKGSEQFF. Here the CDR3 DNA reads TGTGCCAGCAAGGGGAGTGAGCAGTTCTTC.

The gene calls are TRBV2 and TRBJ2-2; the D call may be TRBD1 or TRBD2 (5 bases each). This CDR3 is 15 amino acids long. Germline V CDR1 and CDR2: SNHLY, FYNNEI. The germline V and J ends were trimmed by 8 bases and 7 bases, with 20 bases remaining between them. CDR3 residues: CASSRDALGIGELFF. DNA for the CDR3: TGTGCCAGCTCCCGGGACGCCTTGGGCATCGGGGAGCTGTTTTTT.

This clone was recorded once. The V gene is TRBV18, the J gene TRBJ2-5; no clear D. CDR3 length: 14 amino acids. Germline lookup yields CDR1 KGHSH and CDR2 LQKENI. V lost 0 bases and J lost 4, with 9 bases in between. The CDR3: CASSPPLWRETQYF. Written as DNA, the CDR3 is TGTGCCAGCTCACCACCGTTATGGAGAGAGACCCAGTACTTC. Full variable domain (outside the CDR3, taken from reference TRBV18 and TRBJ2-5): NAGVMQNPRHLVRRRGQEARLRCSPMKGHSHVYWYRQLPEEGLKFMVYLQKENIIDESGMPKERFSAEFPKEGPSILRIQQVVRGDSAAYFCASSPPLWRETQYFGPGTRLLVL.

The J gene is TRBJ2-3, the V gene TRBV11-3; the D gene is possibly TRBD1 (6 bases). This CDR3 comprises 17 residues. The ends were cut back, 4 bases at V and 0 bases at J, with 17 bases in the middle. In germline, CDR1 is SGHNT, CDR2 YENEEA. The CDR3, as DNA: TGTGCCAGCAGCTCCCTACAGGGTTCCTCGAGCACAGATACGCAGTATTTT. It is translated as CASSSLQGSSSTDTQYF.

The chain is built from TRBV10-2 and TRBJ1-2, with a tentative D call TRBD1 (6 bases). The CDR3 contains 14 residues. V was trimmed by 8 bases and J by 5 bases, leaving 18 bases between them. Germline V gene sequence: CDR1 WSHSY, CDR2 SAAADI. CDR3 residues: CASGGEGPYYGYTF. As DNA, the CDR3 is TGCGCCAGCGGGGGCGAGGGGCCGTATTATGGCTACACCTTC.

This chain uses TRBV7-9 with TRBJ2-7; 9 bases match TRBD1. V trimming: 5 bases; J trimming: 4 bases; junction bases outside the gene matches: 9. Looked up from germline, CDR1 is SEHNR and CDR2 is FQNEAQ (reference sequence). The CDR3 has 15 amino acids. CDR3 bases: TGTGCCAGCAGCAAAACCGGGACAGGGACTTACGAGCAGTACTTC. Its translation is CASSKTGTGTYEQYF.

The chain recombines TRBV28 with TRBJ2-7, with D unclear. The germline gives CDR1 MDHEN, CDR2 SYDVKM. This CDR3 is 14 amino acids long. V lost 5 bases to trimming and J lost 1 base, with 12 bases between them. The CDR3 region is CASSTRHHSYEQYF. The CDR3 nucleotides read TGTGCCAGCAGTACGCGACACCATTCCTACGAGCAGTACTTC.

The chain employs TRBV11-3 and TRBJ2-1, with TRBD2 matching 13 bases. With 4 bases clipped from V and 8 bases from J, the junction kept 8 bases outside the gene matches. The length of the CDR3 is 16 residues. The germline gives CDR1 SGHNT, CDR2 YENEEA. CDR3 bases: TGTGCCAGCAGCTCCGCCGGGACTAGCGGGATCGATGAGCAGTTCTTC. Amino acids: CASSSAGTSGIDEQFF.

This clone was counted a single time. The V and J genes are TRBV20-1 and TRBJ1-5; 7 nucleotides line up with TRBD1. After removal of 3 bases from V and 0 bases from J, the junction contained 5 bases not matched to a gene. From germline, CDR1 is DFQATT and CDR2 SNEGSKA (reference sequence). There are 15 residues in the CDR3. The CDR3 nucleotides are TGCAGTGCTAGTGCAGGGGGGTATAGCAATCAGCCCCAGCATTTT. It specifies CSASAGGYSNQPQHF.

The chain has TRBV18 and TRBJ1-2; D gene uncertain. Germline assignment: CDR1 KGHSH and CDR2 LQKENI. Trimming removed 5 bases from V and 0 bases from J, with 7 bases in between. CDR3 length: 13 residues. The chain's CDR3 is CASSTGANYGYTF. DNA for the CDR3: TGTGCCAGCTCAACGGGCGCTAACTATGGCTACACCTTC. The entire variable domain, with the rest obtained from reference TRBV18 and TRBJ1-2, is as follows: NAGVMQNPRHLVRRRGQEARLRCSPMKGHSHVYWYRQLPEEGLKFMVYLQKENIIDESGMPKERFSAEFPKEGPSILRIQQVVRGDSAAYFCASSTGANYGYTFGSGTRLTVV.

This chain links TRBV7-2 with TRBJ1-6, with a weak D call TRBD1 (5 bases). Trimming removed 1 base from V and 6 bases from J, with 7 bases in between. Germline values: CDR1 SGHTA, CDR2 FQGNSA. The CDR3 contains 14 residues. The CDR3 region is CASSLEGFNSPLHF. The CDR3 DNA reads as TGTGCCAGCAGCTTAGAGGGGTTTAATTCACCCCTCCACTTT.

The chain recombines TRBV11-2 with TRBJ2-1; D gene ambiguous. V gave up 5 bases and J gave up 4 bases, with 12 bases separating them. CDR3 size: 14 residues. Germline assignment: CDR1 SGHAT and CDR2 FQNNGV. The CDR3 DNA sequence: TGTGCCAGCAGCCCGAGACCAGAATACAATGAGCAGTTCTTC. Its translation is CASSPRPEYNEQFF.

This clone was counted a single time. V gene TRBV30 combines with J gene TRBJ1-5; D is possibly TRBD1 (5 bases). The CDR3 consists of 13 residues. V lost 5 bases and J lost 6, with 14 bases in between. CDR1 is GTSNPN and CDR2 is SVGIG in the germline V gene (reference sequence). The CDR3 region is CAWGRVGGQPQHF. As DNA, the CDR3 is TGTGCCTGGGGTCGGGTGGGGGGTCAGCCCCAGCATTTT.

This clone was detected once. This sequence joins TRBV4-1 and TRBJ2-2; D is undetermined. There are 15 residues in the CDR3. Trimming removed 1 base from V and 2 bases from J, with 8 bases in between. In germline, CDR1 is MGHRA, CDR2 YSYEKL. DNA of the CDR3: TGCGCCAGCAGCCAAGTTGCCCCAAACACCGGGGAGCTGTTTTTT. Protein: CASSQVAPNTGELFF.

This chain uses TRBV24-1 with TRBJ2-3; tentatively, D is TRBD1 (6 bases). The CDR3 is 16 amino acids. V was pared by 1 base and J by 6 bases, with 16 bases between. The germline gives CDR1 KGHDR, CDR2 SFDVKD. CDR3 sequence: CATSDFNRDAIDTQYF. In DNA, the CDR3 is TGTGCCACCAGTGATTTCAACAGGGACGCCATCGATACGCAGTATTTT.

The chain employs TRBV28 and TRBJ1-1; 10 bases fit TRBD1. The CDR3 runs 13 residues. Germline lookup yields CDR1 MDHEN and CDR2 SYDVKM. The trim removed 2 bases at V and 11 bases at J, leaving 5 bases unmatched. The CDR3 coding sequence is TGTGCCAGCAGTTTAGGGACAGGGGCTGGGGCTTTCTTT. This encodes CASSLGTGAGAFF. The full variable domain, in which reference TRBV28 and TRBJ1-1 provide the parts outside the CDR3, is DVKVTQSSRYLVKRTGEKVFLECVQDMDHENMFWYRQDPGLGLRLIYFSYDVKMKEKGDIPEGYSVSREKKERFSLILESASTNQTSMYLCASSLGTGAGAFFGQGTRLTVV.

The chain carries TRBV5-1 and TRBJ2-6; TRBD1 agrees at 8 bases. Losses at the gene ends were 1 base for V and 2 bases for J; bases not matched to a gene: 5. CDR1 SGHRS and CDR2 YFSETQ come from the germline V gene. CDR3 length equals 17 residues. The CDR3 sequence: CASSLQDRAAGANVLTF. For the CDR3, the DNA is TGCGCCAGCAGCTTGCAGGACAGGGCGGCTGGGGCCAACGTCCTGACTTTC.

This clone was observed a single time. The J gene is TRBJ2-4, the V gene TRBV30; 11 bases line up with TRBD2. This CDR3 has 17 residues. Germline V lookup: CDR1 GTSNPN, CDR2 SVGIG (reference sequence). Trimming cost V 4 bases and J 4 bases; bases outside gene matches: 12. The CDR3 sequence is CAWTQPGLAGTKNIQYF. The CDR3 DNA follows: TGTGCCTGGACTCAGCCCGGACTAGCGGGCACAAAAAACATTCAGTACTTC.

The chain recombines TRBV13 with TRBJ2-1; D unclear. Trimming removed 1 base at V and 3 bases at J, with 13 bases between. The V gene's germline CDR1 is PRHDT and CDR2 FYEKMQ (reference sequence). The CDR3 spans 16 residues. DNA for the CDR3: TGTGCCAGCAGCTTAGAAAGCCTTCTGGTCTACAATGAGCAGTTCTTC. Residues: CASSLESLLVYNEQFF.

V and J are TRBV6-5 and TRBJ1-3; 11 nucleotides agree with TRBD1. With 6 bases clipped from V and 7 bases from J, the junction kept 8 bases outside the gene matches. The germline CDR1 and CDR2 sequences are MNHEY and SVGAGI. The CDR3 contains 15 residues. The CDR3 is CASSPRGQGVNTIYF. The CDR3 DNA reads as TGTGCCAGCAGCCCCCGGGGACAGGGGGTGAACACCATATATTTT.

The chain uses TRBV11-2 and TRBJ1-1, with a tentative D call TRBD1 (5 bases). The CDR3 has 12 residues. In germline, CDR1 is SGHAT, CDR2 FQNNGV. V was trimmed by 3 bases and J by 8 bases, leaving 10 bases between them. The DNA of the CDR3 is TGTGCCAGCAGCTTTAGGGACCCCGAAGCTTTCTTT. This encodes CASSFRDPEAFF.

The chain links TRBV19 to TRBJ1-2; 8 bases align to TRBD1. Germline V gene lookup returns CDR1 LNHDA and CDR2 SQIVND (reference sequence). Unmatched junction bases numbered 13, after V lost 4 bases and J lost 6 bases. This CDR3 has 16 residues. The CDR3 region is CASSRLRDRLLDGYTF. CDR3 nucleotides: TGTGCCAGTAGTAGGCTAAGGGACAGGCTACTTGATGGCTACACCTTC.